The 27 T cell receptor beta chains listed next were all sequenced from one sample in a study of CD8+ T cells in alopecia areata. Extracted RNA was reverse transcribed, and the resulting cDNA served as sequencing template. Here immunoSEQ multiplex PCR was the method, and the copy in TCRdb shows in-frame clones only, minus some. The data contain 120,000 or so clones, around 45% of them singletons. The source material was NKG2D-low CD8+ T cells sorted from blood. These receptors all stem from a human donor with alopecia areata.

The chain employs TRBV30 and TRBJ1-5; D is uncertain. The CDR3 contains 13 residues. Germline loops: CDR1 GTSNPN, CDR2 SVGIG (reference sequence). The V and J ends lost 3 bases and 9 bases respectively, with 15 bases between them. The CDR3 loop reads CAWRDDGPGPQHF. The CDR3, as DNA: TGTGCCTGGAGAGACGACGGCCCGGGGCCCCAGCATTTT. The variable domain in full, with the rest retrieved from reference TRBV30 and TRBJ1-5, is SQTIHQWPATLVQPVGSPLSLECTVEGTSNPNLYWYRQAAGRGLQLLFYSVGIGQISSEVPQNLSASRPQDRQFILSSKKLLLSDSGFYLCAWRDDGPGPQHFGDGTRLSIL.

This chain links TRBV7-8 with TRBJ2-7; TRBD2 aligns across 13 bases. This CDR3 is built from 19 residues. V was pared by 1 base and J by 0 bases, with 9 bases of the junction left unmatched. CDR1 and CDR2 (germline): SGHVS, FQNEAQ. CDR3 DNA sequence: TGTGCCAGCAGCTTAGTGGGGGGACTAGCGGGACCCAACTCCTACGAGCAGTACTTC. Translation: CASSLVGGLAGPNSYEQYF.

This clone was seen a few times. The CDR3 loop is CASSFKGENTGELFF. DNA for the CDR3: TGTGCCAGCAGTTTTAAAGGAGAGAACACCGGGGAGCTGTTTTTT. This rearrangement joins TRBV28 to TRBJ2-2; the D is unclear. CDR1 is MDHEN and CDR2 is SYDVKM in the germline V gene. CDR3 length equals 15 residues. Trimming removed 3 bases at V and 1 base at J, with 9 bases between.

V usage is TRBV28 and J usage is TRBJ2-5; D might be TRBD1 or TRBD2, each matching 5 bases. Trimming cost V 0 bases and J 2 bases, with 16 bases left between them. The CDR3 spans 17 residues. Looked up from germline, CDR1 is MDHEN and CDR2 is SYDVKM. The CDR3: CASSLCVAGRDQETQYF. CDR3 nucleotide sequence: TGTGCCAGCAGTTTATGCGTCGCAGGGAGAGATCAAGAGACCCAGTACTTC.

The chain links TRBV27 to TRBJ2-5; 7 bases are a match to TRBD1. CDR1 is MNHEY and CDR2 is SMNVEV in the germline V gene (reference sequence). After removal of 5 bases from V and 7 bases from J, the junction contained 4 bases not matched to a gene. The CDR3 contains 12 residues. Here the CDR3 reads CASSPRTGTQYF. CDR3 DNA sequence: TGTGCCAGCAGTCCTCGGACAGGGACCCAGTACTTC.

This sequence joins TRBV27 and TRBJ2-7, with D uncertain. V dropped 5 bases and J dropped 7 bases, with 12 bases sitting between them. The CDR3 loop spans 12 amino acids. From germline, CDR1 is MNHEY and CDR2 SMNVEV (reference sequence). Here the CDR3 reads CASSVLFGEQYF. The CDR3 bases are TGTGCCAGCAGTGTCTTATTTGGTGAGCAGTACTTC.

Concerning this clone itself: The sample has other DNA sequences that encode this CDR3 too. The chain joins TRBV29-1 to TRBJ2-7, with D unresolved. Per the germline V gene, CDR1 is SQVTM and CDR2 is ANQGSEA. Between the trimmed V and J ends, which lost 3 bases and 2 bases, there was a span of 8 bases. This CDR3 has 12 residues. The CDR3 loop is CSVDGGAYEQYF. The DNA for the CDR3 is TGCAGCGTTGACGGCGGCGCCTACGAGCAGTACTTC.

The sample holds a few counts of this clone. CDR3 DNA sequence: TGTGCCAGCAGTTTTAGATTCGGGGACGAGCAGTACTTC. The encoded protein is CASSFRFGDEQYF. The V and J genes are TRBV28 and TRBJ2-7, with D perhaps matching TRBD2 (5 bases). The CDR3 spans 13 residues. The V gene lost 3 bases and the J gene lost 5 bases, with 11 bases spanning the gap. CDR1 is MDHEN and CDR2 is SYDVKM in the germline V gene.

This CDR3 is CASSGMGPWGDVTEAFF. CDR3 coding DNA: TGTGCCAGCAGCGGGATGGGACCTTGGGGGGATGTCACTGAAGCTTTCTTT. This chain joins TRBV27 and TRBJ1-1, with TRBD1 as a possible D gene (5 bases). V was clipped by 6 bases and J by 4 bases, with 24 bases between them. The V gene's germline CDR1 is MNHEY and CDR2 SMNVEV (reference sequence). This CDR3 contains 17 residues.

This clone has only a few counts. The chain has TRBV18 and TRBJ2-1; no clear D gene. Trimming left V 0 bases short and J 5 bases short, with 8 bases between. CDR1 is KGHSH, CDR2 LQKENI, per germline. The CDR3 sequence is 14 residues long. This CDR3 reads CASSPPIENNEQFF. The DNA for the CDR3 is TGTGCCAGCTCACCACCGATAGAAAACAATGAGCAGTTCTTC.

This clone was picked up a small number of times. The V gene is TRBV7-2, the J gene TRBJ1-1; possibly TRBD1 for D (6 bases). This CDR3 has 13 residues. In germline, CDR1 is SGHTA, CDR2 FQGNSA. The V end lost 6 bases, the J end lost 4 bases, and 12 bases lay between the germline ends. CDR3 in DNA: TGTGCCAGCAGAGCAGGGGTTCTCACTGAAGCTTTCTTT. Protein sequence: CASRAGVLTEAFF.

V gene TRBV4-1 combines with J gene TRBJ2-2; D uncertain. This CDR3 has 14 amino acids. The ends were cut back, 0 bases at V and 7 bases at J, with 9 bases in the middle. Germline V gives CDR1 MGHRA, CDR2 YSYEKL. CDR3 protein: CASSQEGQDGELFF. The CDR3 region has the DNA TGCGCCAGCAGCCAAGAGGGCCAGGACGGGGAGCTGTTTTTT.

This chain links TRBV29-1 with TRBJ2-2; D is unclear. V dropped 2 bases and J dropped 7 bases, with 8 bases sitting between them. The CDR3 runs 12 residues. Germline CDR1 SQVTM, CDR2 ANQGSEA. In nucleotides, the CDR3 is TGCAGCGTTGAAATGGCGAACGGGGAGCTGTTTTTT. This codes for CSVEMANGELFF.

The chain employs TRBV14 and TRBJ1-2; D gene unclear. The CDR3 is 13 amino acids. Germline V lookup: CDR1 SGHDN, CDR2 FVKESK. The V end lost 0 bases, the J end lost 4 bases, and 6 bases lay between the germline ends. CDR3 DNA sequence: TGTGCCAGCAGCCAAGAAGCAGTCTATGGCTACACCTTC. Its translation is CASSQEAVYGYTF.

The chain joins TRBV29-1 to TRBJ1-2, with 8 bases lining up with TRBD1. The germline CDR1 and CDR2 sequences are SQVTM and ANQGSEA. V shed 4 bases, J shed 6 bases, and the junction held 10 bases outside the gene matches. The CDR3 loop spans 14 amino acids. CDR3 DNA: TGCAGCGTTGCACCGCAGGGGGCAATAAATGGCTACACCTTC. Protein sequence: CSVAPQGAINGYTF.

This clone was found a few times. This chain uses TRBV29-1 with TRBJ2-1, with D maybe TRBD1 (5 bases). Germline CDR1 SQVTM, CDR2 ANQGSEA. V lost 5 bases and J 7 bases, leaving 6 bases between the germline ends. The CDR3 is 10 residues long. In DNA, the CDR3 is TGCAGCGTTACAGGAAATGAGCAGTTCTTC. This translates into CSVTGNEQFF.

The chain links TRBV29-1 to TRBJ1-1; no clear D. CDR1 is SQVTM, CDR2 ANQGSEA, per germline. V was pared by 6 bases and J by 7 bases, with 18 bases between. The CDR3 has 13 amino acids. CDR3 bases: TGCAGCGTCGGCGTCAGAGTTAGCATTGAAGCTTTCTTT. Translated: CSVGVRVSIEAFF.

By its share, this clone is large. The chain has TRBV7-9 and TRBJ2-7; no reliable D call. From germline, CDR1 is SEHNR and CDR2 FQNEAQ (reference sequence). V lost 1 base to trimming and J lost 12 bases, with 10 bases between them. The CDR3 covers 11 residues. CDR3 DNA sequence: TGTGCCAGCAGCTTAGAAGGGTCGCCGTACTTC. It is translated as CASSLEGSPYF.

The chain is built from TRBV7-6 and TRBJ2-7; possibly TRBD2 for D (5 bases). CDR3 length: 13 amino acids. In germline, CDR1 is SGHVS, CDR2 FNYEAQ. V was trimmed by 5 bases and J by 2 bases, leaving 10 bases between them. The CDR3 region has the DNA TGTGCCAGCAGCCCCGGAGGCCCCTACGAGCAGTACTTC. As protein: CASSPGGPYEQYF.

J is TRBJ1-1 and V is TRBV29-1; maybe TRBD1 (5 bases). Germline-derived CDR1 and CDR2 are SQVTM and ANQGSEA. This CDR3 comprises 15 residues. The V and J ends lost 3 bases and 0 bases respectively, with 14 bases between them. Here the CDR3 DNA reads TGCAGCGTTGAGAGGTCAGGGACCCTGAACACTGAAGCTTTCTTT. Its translation is CSVERSGTLNTEAFF.

The V and J genes are TRBV29-1 and TRBJ2-3; D tentatively reads TRBD1 or TRBD2 (5 bases each). The CDR3 sequence is 13 residues long. Germline V gene sequence: CDR1 SQVTM, CDR2 ANQGSEA. The V gene lost 2 bases and the J gene lost 4 bases, with 10 bases spanning the gap. CDR3 sequence reads: CSVELGDADTQYF. The CDR3 coding sequence is TGCAGCGTTGAATTGGGGGATGCAGATACGCAGTATTTT.

This clone is a singleton in its sample. The chain couples TRBV5-1 to TRBJ2-5; tentatively, D is TRBD1 (5 bases). Trimming left V 5 bases short and J 0 bases short, with 8 bases between. This CDR3 is 13 amino acids long. Germline V gives CDR1 SGHRS, CDR2 YFSETQ. The CDR3 loop reads CASRPGNQETQYF. The CDR3 nucleotides are TGCGCCAGCAGGCCAGGGAACCAAGAGACCCAGTACTTC.

The chain couples TRBV6-6 to TRBJ1-6; no clear D. Trimming left V 7 bases short and J 13 bases short, with 11 bases between. This CDR3 has 11 amino acids. Germline lookup yields CDR1 MNHNY and CDR2 SVGAGI (reference sequence). CDR3 nucleotide sequence: TGTGCCAGCACCCACTCGGAGCCCCTCCACTTT. Translated, it gives CASTHSEPLHF.

CDR3 residues: CSVTSKPGAFF. The DNA of the CDR3 is TGCAGCGTTACCAGTAAACCCGGGGCTTTCTTT. The J gene is TRBJ1-1, the V gene TRBV29-1; D not certain. With 5 bases removed from V and 11 bases from J, the gap between germline ends came to 15 bases. The germline V gene has CDR1 SQVTM and CDR2 ANQGSEA. The CDR3 has 11 amino acids.

The chain uses TRBV30 and TRBJ1-5; TRBD1 is a possible D gene (5 bases). CDR1 GTSNPN and CDR2 SVGIG come from the germline V gene (reference sequence). V was pared by 4 bases and J by 1 base, with 14 bases between. The CDR3 consists of 15 residues. The CDR3 DNA reads as TGTGCCTGGAACCCTGGGACGTCAAGCAATCAGCCCCAGCATTTT. The encoded protein is CAWNPGTSSNQPQHF.

This clone has a handful of counts. This chain uses TRBV7-9 with TRBJ1-1; D ambiguous. V lost 3 bases and J 5 bases, leaving 4 bases between the germline ends. Germline V gene data show CDR1 as SEHNR and CDR2 as FQNEAQ (reference sequence). The CDR3 totals 11 residues. The CDR3: CASSFSTEAFF. CDR3 nucleotides: TGTGCCAGCAGCTTTTCTACTGAAGCTTTCTTT.

The chain joins TRBV5-1 to TRBJ2-2; 9 bases align to TRBD1. Germline CDR1 SGHRS, CDR2 YFSETQ. Trimming cost V 7 bases and J 4 bases; bases outside gene matches: 8. This CDR3 has 15 residues. For the CDR3, the DNA is TGCGCCAGCGGCGAGGGACAGGGACTCACCGGGGAGCTGTTTTTT. Amino acid sequence: CASGEGQGLTGELFF.